One sample yielded the 3 T cell receptor beta chains listed below, sequenced in a study of identical twins. TCRdb fed the 5' RACE reads into MiXCR, producing one record per CDR3 protein. This repertoire shows under 400,000 distinct CDR3 sequences, 8.5% to 10% found once; its top ten account for around 8.6%. What was sequenced was naive T cells sorted from blood. The receptors derive from a woman in her 50s in good health.

This clonotype occurred a few times. This sequence joins TRBV11-2 and TRBJ1-1; a possible D gene is TRBD1 (5 bases). CDR1 SGHAT and CDR2 FQNNGV come from the germline V gene. CDR3 length: 12 residues. V shed 4 bases and J shed 10 bases, with 13 bases lying between them. CDR3 sequence: CASSSYLQGAFF. The CDR3 DNA reads TGTGCCAGCAGCTCCTATCTTCAGGGAGCTTTCTTT.

V is TRBV10-3 and J is TRBJ1-1; D not resolved. The V and J ends lost 5 bases and 11 bases respectively, with 15 bases between them. Germline-derived CDR1 and CDR2 are ENHRY and SYGVKD. CDR3 length: 12 amino acids. CDR3 sequence (DNA): TGTGCCATCAGTAGCAGTGTGGTGACGGCTTTCTTT. Translated, it gives CAISSSVVTAFF.

The sample holds many counts of this clonotype. This rearrangement joins TRBV5-1 to TRBJ2-3; weak D call: TRBD2 (6 bases). Germline V gene sequence: CDR1 SGHRS, CDR2 YFSETQ. The CDR3 runs to 13 residues. V was pared by 7 bases and J by 2 bases, with 11 bases between. CDR3 coding DNA: TGCGCCAGCCGGAGGGGAGCCACAGATACGCAGTATTTT. It codes for CASRRGATDTQYF.